This TCR beta chain was retrieved from a study of technical replicates of blood from several donors. This clone is a singleton in its sample. Produced via immunoSEQ multiplex PCR; TCRdb's table is partial and in-frame only. There are tens of thousands of clones in the sample; 90% to 95% occur only once, and approximately 4.4% lies in the top ten. Trimming left V 3 bases short and J 8 bases short, with 10 bases between. The CDR3 sequence is 12 residues long. Looked up from germline, CDR1 is KGHSH and CDR2 is LQKENI. Sequencing was done on a sample of PBMCs. This chain uses TRBV18 with TRBJ1-2; D is ambiguous. This TCR derives from a human donor in good health. Some clones in this sample may be carry-over from other donors' samples. In DNA, the CDR3 is TGTGCCAGCTCACCTTTGGACTCGGGCTACACCTTC. This translates into CASSPLDSGYTF.